The 13 T cell receptor beta chains listed next were all sequenced from one sample in a study of blood T cell repertoires in COVID-19. The method was immunoSEQ multiplex PCR; TCRdb's version includes in-frame clones alone and lacks a portion of them. The data contain 73,000 or so clones, about 83% of them seen just once; the ten biggest clones take up less than 6.5%. The sample taken for sequencing was peripheral blood. The receptor set was obtained from a man aged 45 to 65 with active COVID-19.

This chain uses TRBV5-1 with TRBJ2-3, with a tentative D call TRBD2 (6 bases). The CDR3 consists of 15 residues. Trimming removed 0 bases from V and 3 bases from J, with 11 bases in between. Germline V lookup: CDR1 SGHRS, CDR2 YFSETQ. DNA of the CDR3: TGCGCCAGCAGCTTGGTCGGGCGGGGAACAGATACGCAGTATTTT. The encoded protein is CASSLVGRGTDTQYF.

The V and J genes are TRBV5-8 and TRBJ1-2; 9 positions match TRBD1. The trim removed 2 bases at V and 7 bases at J, leaving 3 bases unmatched. CDR3 length: 13 amino acids. Germline CDR1 SGHTS, CDR2 YDEGEE. CDR3 in amino acids: CASSLQGASGYTF. The CDR3 region has the DNA TGTGCCAGCAGCTTACAGGGGGCCAGTGGCTACACCTTC.

The V gene is TRBV5-5, the J gene TRBJ2-5; the D gene is possibly TRBD2 (7 bases). CDR3 size: 13 residues. Germline-derived CDR1 and CDR2 are SGHKS and YYEKEE (reference sequence). Trimming shortened V by 4 bases and J by 5 bases, and 12 bases separated the two germline ends. The CDR3 bases are TGTGCCAGCAGCCCCGCGGGGGCGGAGACCCAGTACTTC. Amino acids: CASSPAGAETQYF.

V is TRBV2 and J is TRBJ2-5; 11 bases fit TRBD1. CDR3 length: 13 residues. Per germline, CDR1 SNHLY and CDR2 FYNNEI. The V segment lost 6 bases and the J segment 5 bases; nucleotides outside the gene matches: 2. CDR3 sequence: CASRRDRGETQYF. The CDR3 DNA is TGTGCCAGCAGGAGGGACAGGGGGGAGACCCAGTACTTC.

The chain is built from TRBV9 and TRBJ2-6, with unresolved D. The length of the CDR3 is 13 residues. The V gene lost 6 bases and the J gene lost 4 bases, with 8 bases spanning the gap. Germline lookup yields CDR1 SGDLS and CDR2 YYNGEE. The CDR3 loop is CASTTSGANVLTF. CDR3 DNA: TGTGCCAGCACCACATCAGGGGCCAACGTCCTGACTTTC.

The rearrangement links TRBV6-2 or TRBV6-3 to TRBJ2-7; 9 bases align to TRBD1. The CDR3 runs to 16 residues. Germline CDR1 reads MNHEY; CDR2 reads SVGEGT. After removal of 4 bases from V and 7 bases from J, the junction contained 14 bases not matched to a gene. The CDR3 sequence: CASSLRTGTGPVEQYF. CDR3 DNA: TGTGCCAGCAGTTTGAGGACCGGGACAGGGCCAGTGGAGCAGTACTTC.

The V gene is TRBV11-3, the J gene TRBJ2-3; D is perhaps TRBD1 (6 bases). The CDR3 sequence is 14 residues long. From germline, CDR1 is SGHNT and CDR2 YENEEA. Trimming removed 5 bases from V and 8 bases from J, with 17 bases in between. The DNA for the CDR3 is TGTGCCAGCAGCCCAGGGGCTCCAGGAGGTACGCAGTATTTT. Residues: CASSPGAPGGTQYF.

The chain joins TRBV18 to TRBJ2-5, with D perhaps matching TRBD2 (6 bases). The germline CDR1 and CDR2 sequences are KGHSH and LQKENI. CDR3 size: 13 residues. Trimming cost V 6 bases and J 9 bases, with 17 bases left between them. Written as DNA, the CDR3 is TGTGCCAGCTCGTCTGGAGGGATAGGGGCCCAGTACTTC. This gives the protein CASSSGGIGAQYF.

This chain uses TRBV10-3 with TRBJ2-3; D call uncertain. Between the trimmed V and J ends, which lost 7 bases and 0 bases, there was a span of 14 bases. CDR1 ENHRY and CDR2 SYGVKD come from the germline V gene. The CDR3 spans 15 residues. In DNA form, the CDR3 reads TGTGCCATCATTCGTGGTAGCCAAAGCACAGATACGCAGTATTTT. It specifies CAIIRGSQSTDTQYF.

The chain uses TRBV27 and TRBJ2-1; D possibly corresponds to TRBD2 (6 bases). The CDR3 is made up of 15 amino acids. Germline V gene sequence: CDR1 MNHEY, CDR2 SMNVEV (reference sequence). Trimming left V 4 bases short and J 3 bases short, with 13 bases between. The CDR3 loop is CASSYGTPLYNEQFF. The CDR3 DNA reads TGTGCCAGCAGTTACGGGACTCCCCTCTACAATGAGCAGTTCTTC.

This chain uses TRBV19 with TRBJ1-2; the D is unclear. The CDR3 length is 14 residues. With 5 bases removed from V and 8 bases from J, the gap between germline ends came to 18 bases. Germline CDR1 LNHDA, CDR2 SQIVND (reference sequence). Here the CDR3 DNA reads TGTGCCAGTAGTTCCCGGGATTTCCTCGGGGGCTACACCTTC. The encoded protein is CASSSRDFLGGYTF.

This clone was picked up one time. The chain couples TRBV9 to TRBJ1-5; the match to TRBD1 covers 9 bases. CDR3 size: 15 residues. Germline V gives CDR1 SGDLS, CDR2 YYNGEE. J gave up 8 bases and V 3 bases, and 9 bases lay outside the gene matches. CDR3 sequence (DNA): TGTGCCAGCAGCGCCAACACAGGGGGCGCGGAGCCCCAGCATTTT. Its protein is CASSANTGGAEPQHF.

This sequence joins TRBV6-6 and TRBJ2-1; D may be TRBD2 (6 bases). The CDR3 runs to 15 residues. Germline CDR1 reads MNHNY; CDR2 reads SVGAGI (reference sequence). Trimming removed 2 bases at V and 0 bases at J, with 8 bases between. DNA of the CDR3: TGTGCCAGCAGTTACCAGCGGGCCTCCTACAATGAGCAGTTCTTC. Protein sequence: CASSYQRASYNEQFF.